The next 16 T cell receptor beta chains were all read from a single sample in a study of regulatory T cells in long-lasting Graves disease. TCR beta libraries were built with iRepertoire HTBI primers and Arm-PCR of CDR3 regions. Each CDR3 protein is one row after TCRdb ran MiXCR on the multiplex PCR reads. The table records about 200,000 distinct CDR3 sequences, roughly a fifth of them present only once. Time point indicated: newly diagnosed GD, antithyroid drugs for less than 3 months. PBMC RNA was the source of the TCR library. This sample was shared with a second study, whose subject was T cells in Graves' hyperthyroidism and ophthalmopathy.

The sample here was peripheral blood mononuclear cells (PBMCs), taken at new diagnosis, from a patient treated with antithyroid drugs. These receptors all come from a woman younger than 45 with Graves disease.

Many counts were recorded for this clonotype. This rearrangement joins TRBV6-5 to TRBJ2-7; D unclear. V was clipped by 0 bases and J by 2 bases, with 8 bases between them. There are 14 residues in the CDR3. Germline V lookup: CDR1 MNHEY, CDR2 SVGAGI. The CDR3 region is CASSYSVPPYEQYF. CDR3 nucleotides: TGTGCCAGCAGTTACTCGGTCCCCCCCTACGAGCAGTACTTC.

This clonotype appeared many times. The J gene is TRBJ1-5, the V gene TRBV2, with a tentative D call TRBD1 (5 bases). V was shortened by 7 bases and J by 6 bases, with 16 bases between the two germline ends. The germline CDR1 and CDR2 sequences are SNHLY and FYNNEI. The length of the CDR3 is 14 residues. The CDR3 loop reads CASTDSYRGQPQHF. The CDR3 bases are TGTGCCAGCACCGACAGCTATCGGGGTCAGCCCCAGCATTTT.

Many counts were recorded for this clonotype. The junction departs from germline at one end; a sequencing error may be responsible. V is TRBV2 and J is TRBJ2-2; D might be TRBD2 (5 bases). The germline gives CDR1 SNHLY, CDR2 FYNNEI. The CDR3 has 16 residues. The CDR3 is CASSDFPAANTGELSF. CDR3 DNA: TGTGCCAGCAGTGACTTTCCCGCGGCGAACACCGGGGAGCTGTCTTTT. Full variable domain (missing parts from reference TRBV2 and TRBJ2-2): EPEVTQTPSHQVTQMGQEVILRCVPISNHLYFYWYRQILGQKVEFLVSFYNNEISEKSEIFDDQFSVERPDGSNFTLKIRSTKLEDSAMYFCASSDFPAANTGELSFGEGSRLTVL.

The chain combines TRBV27 with TRBJ1-4; the D gene is possibly TRBD1 (6 bases). The CDR3 is 16 residues long. Deletions cut 4 bases from V and 6 bases from J, with 18 bases between. Germline V lookup: CDR1 MNHEY, CDR2 SMNVEV (reference sequence). For the CDR3, the DNA is TGTGCCAGCAGTTCCTTAAGGGGGGAGAAGTATGAAAAACTGTTTTTT. Translated: CASSSLRGEKYEKLFF. The variable domain in full, completed from reference TRBV27 and TRBJ1-4, reads EAQVTQNPRYLITVTGKKLTVTCSQNMNHEYMSWYRQDPGLGLRQIYYSMNVEVTDKGDVPEGYKVSRKEKRNFPLILESPSPNQTSLYFCASSSLRGEKYEKLFFGSGTQLSVL.

There are many counts of this clonotype. The chain joins TRBV6-5 to TRBJ2-1; 10 bases are a match to TRBD2. The germline CDR1 and CDR2 sequences are MNHEY and SVGAGI. With 3 bases clipped from V and 7 bases from J, the junction kept 6 bases outside the gene matches. CDR3 length: 15 residues. CDR3 bases: TGTGCCAGCAGTTATGAGCGGGGGGGCGGGAATGAGCAGTTCTTC. As protein: CASSYERGGGNEQFF.

This clonotype was recorded a few times. The rearrangement uses TRBV24-1 and TRBJ2-1; 10 bases fit TRBD2. V shed 0 bases and J 7 bases; nucleotides not matched to a gene: 2. Germline V gene lookup returns CDR1 KGHDR and CDR2 SFDVKD. The CDR3 consists of 15 residues. CDR3 nucleotides: TGTGCCACCAGTGATTTGTCGACTAGCGGGAATGAGCAGTTCTTC. Encoded protein: CATSDLSTSGNEQFF.

This rearrangement joins TRBV4-2 to TRBJ2-1; D unclear. This CDR3 comprises 17 residues. The germline gives CDR1 LGHNA, CDR2 YNFKEQ. V lost 0 bases, J lost 0 bases, and 12 bases lay in between. The CDR3 nucleotides read TGTGCCAGCAGCCAAGACCCCGCCGGAGACTCCTACAATGAGCAGTTCTTC. Translation gives CASSQDPAGDSYNEQFF.

The table lists this clonotype with many counts. The CDR3 here is CSASYRRDTEAFF. The DNA of the CDR3 is TGCAGTGCTAGTTACAGGCGAGACACTGAAGCTTTCTTT. This chain uses TRBV20-1 with TRBJ1-1; D may be TRBD1 (5 bases). Germline values: CDR1 DFQATT, CDR2 SNEGSKA (reference sequence). The CDR3 loop spans 13 amino acids. V lost 3 bases and J 3 bases, leaving 11 bases between the germline ends.

This clonotype was detected ten times or more. DNA of the CDR3: TGTGCCAGCAGACCCACTCCTAGCGGGAGGGGGGGTGAGCAGTTCTTC. It yields the protein CASRPTPSGRGGEQFF. The J gene is TRBJ2-1, the V gene TRBV12-3 or TRBV12-4; TRBD2 matches at 12 bases. The CDR3 spans 16 residues. V gave up 6 bases and J gave up 9 bases; unmatched junction bases: 12.

This clonotype was recorded at least ten times. V is TRBV2 and J is TRBJ2-5; D is ambiguous. V lost 5 bases to trimming and J lost 3 bases, with 10 bases between them. Looked up from germline, CDR1 is SNHLY and CDR2 is FYNNEI. This CDR3 spans 13 amino acids. CDR3 nucleotide sequence: TGTGCCAGCAGTCGGCAGCCCAAAGAGACCCAGTACTTC. Its translation: CASSRQPKETQYF.

This clonotype came up a few times. This rearrangement joins TRBV9 to TRBJ1-4; D is unresolved. In germline, CDR1 is SGDLS, CDR2 YYNGEE. The V gene lost 5 bases and the J gene lost 8 bases, with 16 bases spanning the gap. The CDR3 is 14 amino acids. CDR3 region: CASSSGVSEEKLFF. DNA for the CDR3: TGTGCCAGCAGTTCCGGAGTTTCAGAGGAAAAACTGTTTTTT. Combining the CDR3 with reference TRBV9 and TRBJ1-4 gives the whole variable domain DSGVTQTPKHLITATGQRVTLRCSPRSGDLSVYWYQQSLDQGLQFLIQYYNGEERAKGNILERFSAQQFPDLHSELNLSSLELGDSALYFCASSSGVSEEKLFFGSGTQLSVL.

This clonotype appeared many times. The chain recombines TRBV7-9 with TRBJ2-3; 9 bases are shared with TRBD2. Germline loops: CDR1 SEHNR, CDR2 FQNEAQ (reference sequence). This CDR3 is built from 19 residues. V dropped 2 bases and J dropped 2; count of bases not matched to a gene: 14. CDR3 nucleotides: TGTGCCAGCAGCTTATCTGGAGCAGGCGCGGGGGGGCCCACAGATACGCAGTATTTT. Residues: CASSLSGAGAGGPTDTQYF. The full variable domain, with the rest looked up from reference TRBV7-9 and TRBJ2-3, is DTGVSQNPRHKITKRGQNVTFRCDPISEHNRLYWYRQTLGQGPEFLTYFQNEAQLEKSRLLSDRFSAERPKGSFSTLEIQRTEQGDSAMYLCASSLSGAGAGGPTDTQYFGPGTRLTVL.

The sample holds one count of this clonotype. A far larger clone differs by one base, so this is likely a read error. This chain links TRBV28 with TRBJ2-5; 10 bases are shared with TRBD1. Germline trimming cut 8 bases from V and 5 bases from J; bases unmatched to any gene: 8. The CDR3 has 14 amino acids. Germline CDR1 and CDR2: MDHEN and SYDVKM. In nucleotides, the CDR3 is TGTGCCAGCGGCTTAGCGGGACAGGGGGAGACCCAGTACTTC. Translation: CASGLAGQGETQYF.

This clonotype was seen ten or more times. The V gene is TRBV28, the J gene TRBJ2-3, with D uncertain. Trimming took 4 bases from V and 6 from J, leaving 5 bases between them. CDR3 size: 11 residues. CDR1 is MDHEN, CDR2 SYDVKM, per germline. The CDR3 region is CASSYADTQYF. CDR3 in DNA: TGTGCCAGCAGTTATGCGGATACGCAGTATTTT.

This clonotype was seen ten or more times. The rearrangement joins TRBV20-1 to TRBJ1-2; 9 nucleotides line up with TRBD1. CDR3 length: 13 residues. The germline gives CDR1 DFQATT, CDR2 SNEGSKA (reference sequence). With 1 base clipped from V and 3 bases from J, the junction kept 0 bases outside the gene matches. The CDR3 coding sequence is TGCAGTGCTAGAGGGACAGGGGACTATGGCTACACCTTC. Protein: CSARGTGDYGYTF.

This clonotype was found many times. The chain carries TRBV27 and TRBJ1-6; 10 bases are a match to TRBD1. V lost 2 bases to trimming and J lost 7 bases; unmatched junction nucleotides: 2. CDR3 size: 15 residues. Germline loops: CDR1 MNHEY, CDR2 SMNVEV (reference sequence). The chain's CDR3 is CASSLVTGGNSPLHF. CDR3 coding DNA: TGTGCCAGCAGTTTAGTGACAGGGGGCAATTCACCCCTCCACTTT.